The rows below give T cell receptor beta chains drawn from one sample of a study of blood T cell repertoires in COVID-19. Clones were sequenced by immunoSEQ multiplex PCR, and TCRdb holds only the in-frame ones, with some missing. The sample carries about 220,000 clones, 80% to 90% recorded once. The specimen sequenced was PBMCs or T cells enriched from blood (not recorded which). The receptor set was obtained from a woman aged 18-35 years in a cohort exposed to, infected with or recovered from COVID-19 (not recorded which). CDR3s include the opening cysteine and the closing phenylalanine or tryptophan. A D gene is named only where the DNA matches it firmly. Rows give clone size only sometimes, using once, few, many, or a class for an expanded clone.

cdr3_aa: CASSPGTTRTEAFF
cdr3_nt: TGTGCCAGCTCACCAGGGACAACCAGGACTGAAGCTTTCTTT
clone_size: -
v_call: TRBV18
d_call: -
j_call: TRBJ1-1

cdr3_aa: CASSPREGPLHF
cdr3_nt: TGTGCCAGTAGTCCGCGGGAGGGCCCCCTCCACTTT
clone_size: few
v_call: TRBV19
d_call: -
j_call: TRBJ1-6

cdr3_aa: CASSGQGRSNQPQHF
cdr3_nt: TGTGCCAGTAGTGGACAGGGAAGGAGCAATCAGCCCCAGCATTTT
clone_size: once
v_call: TRBV19
d_call: TRBD1
j_call: TRBJ1-5

cdr3_aa: CAAEGGISGYTF
cdr3_nt: TGTGCCGCTGAGGGGGGGATCTCTGGCTACACCTTC
clone_size: -
v_call: TRBV19
d_call: -
j_call: TRBJ1-2

cdr3_aa: CASLAGGGGDYGYTF
cdr3_nt: TGTGCCAGCCTAGCTGGGGGGGGAGGAGACTATGGCTACACCTTC
clone_size: -
v_call: TRBV2
d_call: -
j_call: TRBJ1-2

cdr3_aa: CASSLVDVREGEQYF
cdr3_nt: TGCGCCAGCAGCTTGGTTGACGTCAGGGAGGGCGAGCAGTACTTC
clone_size: -
v_call: TRBV5-1
d_call: TRBD2
j_call: TRBJ2-7

cdr3_aa: CSASISNTGELFF
cdr3_nt: TGCAGTGCTAGTATCTCGAACACCGGGGAGCTGTTTTTT
clone_size: -
v_call: TRBV20-1
d_call: -
j_call: TRBJ2-2

cdr3_aa: CASSYSTRVVAQEPQHF
cdr3_nt: TGTGCCAGCAGTTACTCGACGCGGGTAGTGGCCCAGGAGCCCCAGCATTTT
clone_size: -
v_call: TRBV6-2/TRBV6-3
d_call: -
j_call: TRBJ1-5

cdr3_aa: CASSLLGGADTQYF
cdr3_nt: TGTGCCAGCAGCTTACTCGGCGGGGCGGATACGCAGTATTTT
clone_size: -
v_call: TRBV5-5
d_call: -
j_call: TRBJ2-3

cdr3_aa: CASSAGQGRENQPQHF
cdr3_nt: TGTGCCAGCAGCGCCGGACAGGGGAGGGAAAATCAGCCCCAGCATTTT
clone_size: -
v_call: TRBV9
d_call: TRBD1
j_call: TRBJ1-5

cdr3_aa: CASSLLAGTGNGYTF
cdr3_nt: TGTGCCAGCAGTTTACTTGCTGGGACAGGGAACGGCTACACCTTC
clone_size: -
v_call: TRBV27
d_call: TRBD1
j_call: TRBJ1-2

cdr3_aa: CASSGNRDRRTDTQYF
cdr3_nt: TGTGCCAGCAGTGGGAACCGGGACAGGAGAACAGATACGCAGTATTTT
clone_size: -
v_call: TRBV6-1
d_call: TRBD1
j_call: TRBJ2-3

cdr3_aa: CASSGVTVNTEAFF
cdr3_nt: TGTGCCAGCAGCGGAGTGACAGTGAACACTGAAGCTTTCTTT
clone_size: -
v_call: TRBV9
d_call: -
j_call: TRBJ1-1

cdr3_aa: CASSLAQGQYF
cdr3_nt: TGTGCCAGCAGCTTAGCGCAGGGGCAGTACTTC
clone_size: -
v_call: TRBV7-9
d_call: -
j_call: TRBJ2-7

cdr3_aa: CASSLSPGLSYEQYF
cdr3_nt: TGTGCCAGCAGTTTAAGTCCGGGACTCTCCTACGAGCAGTACTTC
clone_size: once
v_call: TRBV27
d_call: -
j_call: TRBJ2-7

cdr3_aa: CASSSHPNTEAFF
cdr3_nt: TGTGCCAGCAGCTCACACCCGAACACTGAAGCTTTCTTT
clone_size: -
v_call: TRBV7-3
d_call: -
j_call: TRBJ1-1

cdr3_aa: CASSSGQGWVYGYTF
cdr3_nt: TGTGCCAGCAGCTCCGGACAGGGATGGGTCTATGGCTACACCTTC
clone_size: once
v_call: TRBV5-8
d_call: TRBD1
j_call: TRBJ1-2

cdr3_aa: CASSGGTSGPTDTQYF
cdr3_nt: TGCGCCAGCAGCGGCGGGACTAGCGGGCCCACAGATACGCAGTATTTT
clone_size: -
v_call: TRBV5-1
d_call: TRBD2
j_call: TRBJ2-3

cdr3_aa: CASSPSYSKETQYF
cdr3_nt: TGTGCCAGCTCACCATCATACAGCAAAGAGACCCAGTACTTC
clone_size: -
v_call: TRBV18
d_call: -
j_call: TRBJ2-5

cdr3_aa: CASSLASEAFF
cdr3_nt: TGTGCCAGCAGCTTAGCCAGTGAAGCTTTCTTT
clone_size: -
v_call: TRBV7-9
d_call: -
j_call: TRBJ1-1

cdr3_aa: CSVGDSRYNEQFF
cdr3_nt: TGCAGCGTTGGGGACAGCCGGTACAATGAGCAGTTCTTC
clone_size: -
v_call: TRBV29-1
d_call: TRBD1
j_call: TRBJ2-1

cdr3_aa: CASSFSGLGDNEQFF
cdr3_nt: TGTGCCAGCAGCTTCTCGGGACTCGGAGACAATGAGCAGTTCTTC
clone_size: -
v_call: TRBV13
d_call: -
j_call: TRBJ2-1

cdr3_aa: CASSPASGQGQFF
cdr3_nt: TGTGCCAGCAGCCCCGCTAGCGGCCAAGGGCAGTTCTTC
clone_size: -
v_call: TRBV6-5
d_call: TRBD2
j_call: TRBJ2-1

cdr3_aa: CASQVGVGPNEKLFF
cdr3_nt: TGTGCTTCCCAAGTAGGGGTGGGTCCTAATGAAAAACTGTTTTTT
clone_size: -
v_call: TRBV19
d_call: -
j_call: TRBJ1-4

cdr3_aa: CASSHGLAASYEQYF
cdr3_nt: TGTGCCAGCAGCCACGGACTAGCGGCCTCCTACGAGCAGTACTTC
clone_size: -
v_call: TRBV3-1/TRBV3-2
d_call: TRBD2
j_call: TRBJ2-7

cdr3_aa: CASGLVRTSKGEKLFF
cdr3_nt: TGTGCTAGTGGTTTGGTACGCACATCCAAGGGGGAAAAACTGTTTTTT
clone_size: -
v_call: TRBV12-5
d_call: -
j_call: TRBJ1-4

cdr3_aa: CASSIRGQPNGYTF
cdr3_nt: TGTGCCAGTAGTATAAGAGGACAGCCCAATGGCTACACCTTC
clone_size: once
v_call: TRBV19
d_call: -
j_call: TRBJ1-2

cdr3_aa: CASSLEGGQTNTEAFF
cdr3_nt: TGTGCCAGCAGCTTAGAGGGGGGACAGACGAACACTGAAGCTTTCTTT
clone_size: -
v_call: TRBV13
d_call: TRBD1
j_call: TRBJ1-1

cdr3_aa: CATSGGQGAYGYTF
cdr3_nt: TGTGCCACCAGTGGGGGACAGGGGGCCTATGGCTACACCTTC
clone_size: -
v_call: TRBV24-1
d_call: TRBD1
j_call: TRBJ1-2

cdr3_aa: CASSVGQVSQQYF
cdr3_nt: TGTGCCAGCAGCGTGGGACAGGTCTCACAGCAGTACTTC
clone_size: -
v_call: TRBV9
d_call: TRBD1
j_call: TRBJ2-7

cdr3_aa: CAISELVRTSGGELFF
cdr3_nt: TGTGCCATCAGTGAGTTGGTTCGGACTAGCGGCGGGGAGCTGTTTTTT
clone_size: -
v_call: TRBV10-3
d_call: TRBD2
j_call: TRBJ2-2

cdr3_aa: CASSTTGQGTGYTF
cdr3_nt: TGTGCCAGCAGTACAACGGGACAGGGGACGGGCTACACCTTC
clone_size: -
v_call: TRBV2
d_call: TRBD1
j_call: TRBJ1-2

cdr3_aa: CASSPGTGEGAGNTIYF
cdr3_nt: TGTGCCAGCAGTCCAGGGACAGGTGAGGGAGCTGGAAACACCATATATTTT
clone_size: -
v_call: TRBV28
d_call: TRBD1
j_call: TRBJ1-3

cdr3_aa: CASSELAGYNSPLHF
cdr3_nt: TGTGCCAGCAGTGAATTAGCCGGCTATAATTCACCCCTCCACTTT
clone_size: -
v_call: TRBV6-1
d_call: -
j_call: TRBJ1-6

cdr3_aa: CASKIHVRQNTEAFF
cdr3_nt: TGTGCCAGCAAGATCCACGTGAGACAAAACACTGAAGCTTTCTTT
clone_size: -
v_call: TRBV6-5
d_call: -
j_call: TRBJ1-1

cdr3_aa: CASSLLAGGPVGTDTQYF
cdr3_nt: TGTGCCAGCAGCTTATTAGCGGGAGGGCCGGTTGGAACAGATACGCAGTATTTT
clone_size: -
v_call: TRBV7-9
d_call: TRBD2
j_call: TRBJ2-3

cdr3_aa: CASSRTAYSGANVLTF
cdr3_nt: TGTGCCAGTAGTAGGACAGCCTACTCTGGGGCCAACGTCCTGACTTTC
clone_size: -
v_call: TRBV19
d_call: -
j_call: TRBJ2-6

cdr3_aa: CASGAAGGKNTQYF
cdr3_nt: TGTGCCAGCGGCGCGGCGGGAGGGAAGAATACGCAGTATTTT
clone_size: -
v_call: TRBV27
d_call: TRBD2
j_call: TRBJ2-3

cdr3_aa: CASSFRQDYTGELFF
cdr3_nt: TGTGCCAGCAGCTTTCGACAGGATTACACCGGGGAGCTGTTTTTT
clone_size: -
v_call: TRBV7-6
d_call: -
j_call: TRBJ2-2

cdr3_aa: CASSIDAAGNSYEQYF
cdr3_nt: TGTGCCAGTAGTATAGATGCGGCAGGGAACAGCTACGAGCAGTACTTC
clone_size: -
v_call: TRBV19
d_call: -
j_call: TRBJ2-7

cdr3_aa: CSARGRGVNSPLHF
cdr3_nt: TGCAGCGCCCGAGGCAGGGGAGTAAATTCACCCCTCCACTTT
clone_size: -
v_call: TRBV29-1
d_call: -
j_call: TRBJ1-6

cdr3_aa: CASRELLSSYEQYF
cdr3_nt: TGTGCCAGCAGGGAGCTTCTATCCTCCTACGAGCAGTACTTC
clone_size: -
v_call: TRBV27
d_call: -
j_call: TRBJ2-7

cdr3_aa: CASSLESWEGYNEQFF
cdr3_nt: TGTGCCAGCAGCTTGGAAAGCTGGGAGGGTTACAATGAGCAGTTCTTC
clone_size: -
v_call: TRBV5-8
d_call: TRBD2
j_call: TRBJ2-1

cdr3_aa: CASSYEDRGEPQHF
cdr3_nt: TGTGCCAGCAGTTACGAAGACAGGGGGGAGCCCCAGCATTTT
clone_size: -
v_call: TRBV6-6
d_call: TRBD1
j_call: TRBJ1-5

cdr3_aa: CATSRTGDNQPQHF
cdr3_nt: TGTGCCACCAGCAGGACAGGGGACAATCAGCCCCAGCATTTT
clone_size: -
v_call: TRBV15
d_call: TRBD1
j_call: TRBJ1-5

cdr3_aa: CATRTSGSIYEQYF
cdr3_nt: TGTGCCACCAGGACTAGCGGGAGCATCTACGAGCAGTACTTC
clone_size: -
v_call: TRBV3-1/TRBV3-2
d_call: TRBD2
j_call: TRBJ2-7

cdr3_aa: CASRAGGKLFF
cdr3_nt: TGTGCCAGCCGAGCGGGCGGGAAACTGTTTTTT
clone_size: -
v_call: TRBV3-1/TRBV3-2
d_call: -
j_call: TRBJ1-4

cdr3_aa: CASRSLRVGYTF
cdr3_nt: TGTGCCAGCAGATCTCTGCGGGTTGGCTACACCTTC
clone_size: -
v_call: TRBV2
d_call: -
j_call: TRBJ1-2

cdr3_aa: CASSSGTGLGTGELFF
cdr3_nt: TGTGCCAGCAGCTCCGGGACAGGGCTGGGCACCGGGGAGCTGTTTTTT
clone_size: -
v_call: TRBV11-3
d_call: TRBD1
j_call: TRBJ2-2

cdr3_aa: CASSSPQGLGNTIYF
cdr3_nt: TGTGCCAGCAGCTCCCCACAGGGGCTTGGAAACACCATATATTTT
clone_size: once
v_call: TRBV7-8
d_call: TRBD1
j_call: TRBJ1-3

cdr3_aa: CASSRDRNTEAFF
cdr3_nt: TGTGCCAGCAGCCGCGACAGAAACACTGAAGCTTTCTTT
clone_size: -
v_call: TRBV5-4
d_call: -
j_call: TRBJ1-1

cdr3_aa: CASSRGGEDYGYTF
cdr3_nt: TGTGCCAGTAGCAGGGGAGGGGAGGACTATGGCTACACCTTC
clone_size: -
v_call: TRBV19
d_call: -
j_call: TRBJ1-2